This T cell receptor beta chain was identified during a study of T cell responses to AZD1222 COVID-19 vaccine. Germline V gene data show CDR1 as SNHLY and CDR2 as FYNNEI. V trimming: 2 bases; J trimming: 7 bases; junction bases outside the gene matches: 5. The CDR3 consists of 15 residues. Using immunoSEQ multiplex PCR, the repertoire was profiled, and TCRdb retains in-frame clones only, with some absent. Among roughly 76,000 clones, around nine tenths were seen once, and the ten largest hold roughly a tenth. This sequence was found in an adult in good health. The rearrangement joins TRBV2 to TRBJ1-4, with 9 nucleotides matching TRBD1. The input for sequencing was peripheral blood, taken on day 0 of AZD1222 vaccination. This CDR3 is CASSETGTGSEKLFF. In DNA form, the CDR3 reads TGTGCCAGCAGTGAAACCGGGACAGGGAGTGAAAAACTGTTTTTT.